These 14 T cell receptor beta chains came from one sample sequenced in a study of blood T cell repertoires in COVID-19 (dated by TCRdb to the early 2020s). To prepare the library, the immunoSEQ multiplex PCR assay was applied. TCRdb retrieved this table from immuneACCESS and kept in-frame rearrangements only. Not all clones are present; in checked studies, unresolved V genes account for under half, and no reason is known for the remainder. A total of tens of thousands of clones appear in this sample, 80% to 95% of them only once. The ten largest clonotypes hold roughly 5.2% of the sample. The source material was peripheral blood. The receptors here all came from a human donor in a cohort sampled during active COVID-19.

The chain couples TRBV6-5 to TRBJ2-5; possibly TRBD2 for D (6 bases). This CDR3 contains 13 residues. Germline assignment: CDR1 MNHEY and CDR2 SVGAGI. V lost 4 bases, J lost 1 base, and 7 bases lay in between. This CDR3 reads CASSWGLQETQYF. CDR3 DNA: TGTGCCAGCAGTTGGGGACTCCAAGAGACCCAGTACTTC.

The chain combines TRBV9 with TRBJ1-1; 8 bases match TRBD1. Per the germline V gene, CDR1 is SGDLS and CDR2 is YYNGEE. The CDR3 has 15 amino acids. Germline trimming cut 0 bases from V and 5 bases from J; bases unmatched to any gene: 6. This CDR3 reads CASSVEVRGQTEAFF. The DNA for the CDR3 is TGTGCCAGCAGCGTAGAGGTCAGGGGGCAGACTGAAGCTTTCTTT.

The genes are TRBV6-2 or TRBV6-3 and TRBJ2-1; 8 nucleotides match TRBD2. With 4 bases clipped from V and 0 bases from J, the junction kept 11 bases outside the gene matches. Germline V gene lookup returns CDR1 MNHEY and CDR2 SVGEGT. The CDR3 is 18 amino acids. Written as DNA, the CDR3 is TGTGCCAGCAGTTCGGAGCGGGAGAGTTCCCGCTCCTACAATGAGCAGTTCTTC. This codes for CASSSERESSRSYNEQFF.

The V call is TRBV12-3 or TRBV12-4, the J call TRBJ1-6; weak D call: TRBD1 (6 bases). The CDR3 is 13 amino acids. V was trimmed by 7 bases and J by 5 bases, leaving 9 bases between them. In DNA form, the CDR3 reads TGTGCCAGCAAGGCAGGGGATAATTCACCCCTCCACTTT. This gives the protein CASKAGDNSPLHF.

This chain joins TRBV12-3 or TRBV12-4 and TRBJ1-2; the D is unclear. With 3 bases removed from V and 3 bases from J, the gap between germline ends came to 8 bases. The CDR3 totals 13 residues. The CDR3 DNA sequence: TGTGCCAGCAGTTTTAGAAAAGACTATGGCTACACCTTC. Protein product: CASSFRKDYGYTF.

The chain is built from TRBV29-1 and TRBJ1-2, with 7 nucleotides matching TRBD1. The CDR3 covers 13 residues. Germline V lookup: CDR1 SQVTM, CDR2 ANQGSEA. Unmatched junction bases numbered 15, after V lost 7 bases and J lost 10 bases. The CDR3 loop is CSARQGVTGLYTF. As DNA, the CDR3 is TGCAGCGCCCGACAGGGCGTCACAGGGCTCTACACCTTC.

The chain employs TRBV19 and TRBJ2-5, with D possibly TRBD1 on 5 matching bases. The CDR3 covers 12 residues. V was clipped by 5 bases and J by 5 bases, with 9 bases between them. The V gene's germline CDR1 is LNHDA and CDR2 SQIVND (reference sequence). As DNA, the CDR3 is TGTGCCAGTAGTCCAAGGGGTGAGACCCAGTACTTC. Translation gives CASSPRGETQYF.

The CDR3 region has the DNA TGCGCCAGCAGCTCGGGAGACGGGGACCTGGGCTACACCTTC. Translating it yields CASSSGDGDLGYTF. This rearrangement joins TRBV5-1 to TRBJ1-2, with D tentatively TRBD1 (5 bases). CDR1 SGHRS and CDR2 YFSETQ come from the germline V gene. This CDR3 has 14 amino acids. V was shortened by 3 bases and J by 8 bases, with 17 bases between the two germline ends.

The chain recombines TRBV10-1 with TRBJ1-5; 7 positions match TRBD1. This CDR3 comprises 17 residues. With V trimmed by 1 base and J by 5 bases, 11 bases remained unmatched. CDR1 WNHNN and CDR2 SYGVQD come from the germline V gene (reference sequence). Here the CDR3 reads CASSEFRTGTADQPQHF. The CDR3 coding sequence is TGCGCCAGCAGTGAGTTTCGAACCGGGACAGCCGATCAGCCCCAGCATTTT.

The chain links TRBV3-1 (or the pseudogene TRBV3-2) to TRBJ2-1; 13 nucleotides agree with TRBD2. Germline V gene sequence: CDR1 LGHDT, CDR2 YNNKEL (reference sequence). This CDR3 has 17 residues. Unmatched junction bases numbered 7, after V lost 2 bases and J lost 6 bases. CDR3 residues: CASSQTTSGRFLNEQFF. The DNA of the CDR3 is TGTGCCAGCAGCCAAACGACTAGCGGGAGGTTTCTCAATGAGCAGTTCTTC.

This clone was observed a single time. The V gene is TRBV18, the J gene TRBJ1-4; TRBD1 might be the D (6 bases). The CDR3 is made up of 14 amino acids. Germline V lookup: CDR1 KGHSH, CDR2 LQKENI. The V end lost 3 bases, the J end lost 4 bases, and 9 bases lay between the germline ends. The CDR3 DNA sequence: TGTGCCAGCTCACCGACAGGATATAATGAAAAACTGTTTTTT. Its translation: CASSPTGYNEKLFF.

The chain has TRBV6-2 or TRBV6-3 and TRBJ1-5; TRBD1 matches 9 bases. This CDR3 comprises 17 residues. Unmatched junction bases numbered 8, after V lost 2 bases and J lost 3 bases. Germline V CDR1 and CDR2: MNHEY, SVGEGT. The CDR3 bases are TGTGCCAGCAGTTACCGGACAGGGGAGCTTGCCAATCAGCCCCAGCATTTT. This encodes CASSYRTGELANQPQHF.

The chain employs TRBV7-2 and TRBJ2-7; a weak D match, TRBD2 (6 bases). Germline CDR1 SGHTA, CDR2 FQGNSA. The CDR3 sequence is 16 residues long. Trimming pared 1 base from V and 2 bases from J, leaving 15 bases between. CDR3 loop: CASSLGPGTQTYEQYF. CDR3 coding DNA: TGTGCCAGCAGCTTAGGCCCCGGGACTCAAACCTACGAGCAGTACTTC.

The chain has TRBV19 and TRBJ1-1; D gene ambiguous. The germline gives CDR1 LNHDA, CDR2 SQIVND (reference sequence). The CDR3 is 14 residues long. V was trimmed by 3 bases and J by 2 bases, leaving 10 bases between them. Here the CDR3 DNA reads TGTGCCAGTAGTATCGAGGTAATAAACACTGAAGCTTTCTTT. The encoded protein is CASSIEVINTEAFF.